This T cell receptor beta chain emerged from a study of blood T cell repertoires in COVID-19. Generated by immunoSEQ multiplex PCR, the TCRdb table keeps only in-frame clones and is missing some. The data hold about 190,000 clones, with over 80% observed a single time. Germline V CDR1 and CDR2: MNHEY, SMNVEV (reference sequence). The CDR3 covers 16 residues. Between the trimmed V and J ends, which lost 3 bases and 1 base, there was a span of 14 bases. The sequence derives from a woman in her twenties or thirties with acute or convalescent COVID-19. This rearrangement joins TRBV27 to TRBJ2-3, with D unresolved. Sequencing was done on a sample of peripheral blood. This CDR3 is CASSFIASGGTDTQYF. DNA of the CDR3: TGTGCCAGCAGTTTTATCGCTTCCGGAGGCACAGATACGCAGTATTTT.